One TCR beta chain is described in this entry. Its antigen is still unknown. The protocol was immunoSEQ multiplex PCR, while the TCRdb copy is restricted to in-frame clones and leaves out a portion. The sample lists roughly 46,000 clones, approximately 78% occurring once. This record comes from a study of T cell clonotyping in hematopoietic cell transplantation. Across the whole study: Pretransplant recipient samples were taken after cytoreduction. Study conclusions and caveats: At the given depth, recipient repertoires were over 95% de novo clonotypes.

CDR3 size: 16 residues. CDR1 is MNHNS, CDR2 SASEGT, per germline. V was pared by 4 bases and J by 6 bases, with 8 bases of the junction left unmatched. Time point described: recipient sample about 28 days before transplant, after cytoreduction. The source of this sequence is a man between 60 and 75 years old with myelodysplastic syndrome. Some clones in this sample may be carry-over from other donors' samples. Sequenced here: peripheral blood mononuclear cells, sampled before stem cell transplant. The chain has TRBV6-1 and TRBJ1-5, with 11 bases that match TRBD1. The CDR3 sequence is CASSATGTGGSQPQHF. The CDR3 DNA sequence: TGTGCCAGCAGTGCTACCGGGACAGGGGGAAGTCAGCCCCAGCATTTT.